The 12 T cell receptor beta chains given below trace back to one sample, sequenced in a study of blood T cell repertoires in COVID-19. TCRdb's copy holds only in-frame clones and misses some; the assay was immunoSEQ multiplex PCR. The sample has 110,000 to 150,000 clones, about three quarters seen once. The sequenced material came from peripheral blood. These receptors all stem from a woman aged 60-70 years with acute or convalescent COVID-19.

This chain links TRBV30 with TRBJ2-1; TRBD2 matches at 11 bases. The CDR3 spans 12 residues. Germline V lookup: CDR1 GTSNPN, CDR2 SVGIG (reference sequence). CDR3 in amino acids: CAGTSGYNEQFF. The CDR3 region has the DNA TGTGCTGGGACTAGCGGTTACAATGAGCAGTTCTTC.

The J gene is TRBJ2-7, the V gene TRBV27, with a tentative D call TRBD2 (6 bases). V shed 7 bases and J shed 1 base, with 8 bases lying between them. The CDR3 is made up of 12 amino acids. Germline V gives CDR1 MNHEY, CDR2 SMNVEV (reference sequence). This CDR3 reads CASMGGSYEQYF. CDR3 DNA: TGTGCCAGCATGGGGGGTTCCTACGAGCAGTACTTC.

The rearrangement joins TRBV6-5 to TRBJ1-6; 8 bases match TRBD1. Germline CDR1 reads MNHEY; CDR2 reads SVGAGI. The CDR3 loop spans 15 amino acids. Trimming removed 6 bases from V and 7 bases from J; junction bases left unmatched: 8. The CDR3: CASSEDRVRNSPLHF. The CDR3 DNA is TGTGCCAGCAGCGAGGACAGGGTCCGGAATTCACCCCTCCACTTT.

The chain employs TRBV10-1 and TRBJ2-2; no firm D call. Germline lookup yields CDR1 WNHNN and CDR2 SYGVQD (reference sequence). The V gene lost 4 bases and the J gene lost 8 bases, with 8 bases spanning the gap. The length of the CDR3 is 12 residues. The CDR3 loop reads CASSVVAGELFF. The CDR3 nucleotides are TGCGCCAGCAGTGTGGTTGCGGGGGAGCTGTTTTTT.

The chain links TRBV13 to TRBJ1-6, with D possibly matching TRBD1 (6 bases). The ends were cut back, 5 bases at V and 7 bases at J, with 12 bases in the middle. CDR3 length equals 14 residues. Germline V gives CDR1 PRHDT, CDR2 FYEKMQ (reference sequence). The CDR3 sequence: CASSRTAPNSPLHF. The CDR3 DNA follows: TGTGCCAGCAGCCGGACAGCTCCAAATTCACCCCTCCACTTT.

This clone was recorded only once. The CDR3 is CAWSQGTYGYTF. CDR3 coding DNA: TGTGCCTGGAGTCAGGGAACCTATGGCTACACCTTC. V usage is TRBV30 and J usage is TRBJ1-2, with TRBD1 as a possible D gene (5 bases). V was cut by 2 bases and J by 4 bases, with 8 bases left in between. The germline CDR1 and CDR2 sequences are GTSNPN and SVGIG (reference sequence). The CDR3 is 12 amino acids.

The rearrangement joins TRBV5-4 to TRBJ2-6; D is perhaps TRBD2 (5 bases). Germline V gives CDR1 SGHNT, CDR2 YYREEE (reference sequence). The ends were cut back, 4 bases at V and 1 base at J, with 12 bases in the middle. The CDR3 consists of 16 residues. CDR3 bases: TGTGCCAGCAGCCCCGGGATTGCGTCTGGGGCCAACGTCCTGACTTTC. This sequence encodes CASSPGIASGANVLTF. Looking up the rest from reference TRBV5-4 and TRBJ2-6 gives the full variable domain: ETGVTQSPTHLIKTRGQQVTLRCSSQSGHNTVSWYQQALGQGPQFIFQYYREEENGRGNFPPRFSGLQFPNYSSELNVNALELDDSALYLCASSPGIASGANVLTFGAGSRLTVL.

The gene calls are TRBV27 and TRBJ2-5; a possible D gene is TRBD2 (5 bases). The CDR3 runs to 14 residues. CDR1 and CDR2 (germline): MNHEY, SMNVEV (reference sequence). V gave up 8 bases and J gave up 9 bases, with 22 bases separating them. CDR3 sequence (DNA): TGTGCCAGCTGCGCCTCCACTCTCCTCGGGGCCCAGTACTTC. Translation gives CASCASTLLGAQYF.

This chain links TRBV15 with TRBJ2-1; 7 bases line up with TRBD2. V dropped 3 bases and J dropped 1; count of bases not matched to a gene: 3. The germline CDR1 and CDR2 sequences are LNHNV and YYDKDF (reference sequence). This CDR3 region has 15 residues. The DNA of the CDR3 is TGTGCCACCAGCAGGGAAGCGGGGTCCTACAATGAGCAGTTCTTC. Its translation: CATSREAGSYNEQFF.

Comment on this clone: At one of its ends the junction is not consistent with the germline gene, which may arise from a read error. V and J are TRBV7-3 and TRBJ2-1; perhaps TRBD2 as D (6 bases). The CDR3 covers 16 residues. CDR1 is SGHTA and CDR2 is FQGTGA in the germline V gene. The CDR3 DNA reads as TGTGCCAGCAGCTCCCTAAGGGACTTCTCCTCCAATGAGCAGTTCTTC. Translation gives CASSSLRDFSSNEQFF.

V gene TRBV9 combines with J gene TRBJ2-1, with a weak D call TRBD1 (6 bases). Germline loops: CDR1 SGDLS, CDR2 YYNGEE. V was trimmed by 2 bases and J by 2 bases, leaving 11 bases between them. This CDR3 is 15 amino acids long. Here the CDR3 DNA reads TGTGCCAGCAGCGTCTGGGACAAAACCTACAATGAGCAGTTCTTC. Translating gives CASSVWDKTYNEQFF. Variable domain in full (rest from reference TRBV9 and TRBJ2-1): DSGVTQTPKHLITATGQRVTLRCSPRSGDLSVYWYQQSLDQGLQFLIQYYNGEERAKGNILERFSAQQFPDLHSELNLSSLELGDSALYFCASSVWDKTYNEQFFGPGTRLTVL.

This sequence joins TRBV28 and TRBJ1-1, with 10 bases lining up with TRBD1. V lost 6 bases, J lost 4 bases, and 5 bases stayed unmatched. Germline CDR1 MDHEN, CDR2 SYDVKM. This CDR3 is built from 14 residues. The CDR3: CASSQDRGRTEAFF. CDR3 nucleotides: TGTGCCAGCAGCCAAGACAGGGGGCGCACTGAAGCTTTCTTT.